The 17 T cell receptor beta chains below all came from one sample that was sequenced in a study of blood T cell repertoires in COVID-19. Produced via immunoSEQ multiplex PCR; TCRdb's table is partial and in-frame only. The data hold 160,000 or so clones, with roughly 91% observed a single time. Input material: peripheral blood. The source is a young man with acute or convalescent COVID-19.

This chain joins TRBV28 and TRBJ1-5; D is perhaps TRBD1 (5 bases). Looked up from germline, CDR1 is MDHEN and CDR2 is SYDVKM. The CDR3 runs 15 residues. Trimming stripped 3 bases from V and 0 bases from J, with 9 bases between. CDR3 protein: CASSFPGNSNQPQHF. As DNA, the CDR3 is TGTGCCAGCAGTTTCCCAGGGAATAGCAATCAGCCCCAGCATTTT.

This sequence joins TRBV5-1 and TRBJ2-1, with TRBD2 matching over 8 bases. The CDR3 has 15 residues. The germline V gene has CDR1 SGHRS and CDR2 YFSETQ. J gave up 9 bases and V 8 bases, and 16 bases lay outside the gene matches. CDR3 protein: CASLPGLVGSGEQFF. CDR3 sequence (DNA): TGCGCCAGTCTCCCGGGACTAGTGGGGTCGGGTGAGCAGTTCTTC. Full variable domain (remainder filled in from reference TRBV5-1 and TRBJ2-1): KAGVTQTPRYLIKTRGQQVTLSCSPISGHRSVSWYQQTPGQGLQFLFEYFSETQRNKGNFPGRFSGRQFSNSRSEMNVSTLELGDSALYLCASLPGLVGSGEQFFGPGTRLTVL.

The rearrangement uses TRBV19 and TRBJ1-3, with 8 bases fitting TRBD1. CDR1 is LNHDA, CDR2 SQIVND, per germline (reference sequence). CDR3 length: 16 residues. V trimming: 8 bases; J trimming: 1 base; junction bases outside the gene matches: 10. The CDR3: CASQRQGMASGNTIYF. CDR3 sequence (DNA): TGTGCCAGTCAGAGACAGGGGATGGCGTCTGGAAACACCATATATTTT.

CDR3 protein: CATSDPLRHEAFF. CDR3 coding DNA: TGTGCCACCAGTGATCCCCTTCGACACGAAGCTTTCTTT. V gene TRBV24-1 combines with J gene TRBJ1-1; D ambiguous. V shed 3 bases and J shed 8 bases, with 12 bases lying between them. The CDR3 sequence is 13 residues long. CDR1 is KGHDR, CDR2 SFDVKD, per germline.

The V and J genes are TRBV9 and TRBJ1-5; TRBD1 is a possible D gene (5 bases). Trimming stripped 4 bases from V and 3 bases from J, with 14 bases between. CDR1 is SGDLS, CDR2 YYNGEE, per germline. This CDR3 spans 15 amino acids. CDR3 DNA sequence: TGTGCCAGCAGCCCCCTAGGAGGGGACAATCAGCCCCAGCATTTT. It codes for CASSPLGGDNQPQHF.

The V and J genes are TRBV29-1 and TRBJ1-6; D is perhaps TRBD1 (5 bases). Germline loops: CDR1 SQVTM, CDR2 ANQGSEA. The CDR3 consists of 15 residues. V was pared by 5 bases and J by 0 bases, with 11 bases between. CDR3 nucleotides: TGCAGCGTTCGGGACTCTCGCTCCTATAATTCACCCCTCCACTTT. It yields the protein CSVRDSRSYNSPLHF.

This chain links TRBV28 with TRBJ1-2; 7 bases align to TRBD1. Per germline, CDR1 MDHEN and CDR2 SYDVKM. V lost 5 bases to trimming and J lost 3 bases; unmatched junction nucleotides: 3. CDR3 length equals 13 residues. CDR3: CASSRQGDYGYTF. The CDR3 bases are TGTGCCAGCAGTAGACAGGGCGACTATGGCTACACCTTC.

V is TRBV4-1 and J is TRBJ2-1, with D possibly being TRBD2 (6 bases). CDR1 is MGHRA, CDR2 YSYEKL, per germline. The CDR3 length is 15 residues. V lost 1 base and J 0 bases, leaving 7 bases between the germline ends. The CDR3 DNA follows: TGCGCCAGCAGCCAAGTGGGGGGCTCCTACAATGAGCAGTTCTTC. Residues: CASSQVGGSYNEQFF.

The gene calls are TRBV7-8 and TRBJ1-5; the D gene is possibly TRBD1 (5 bases). V lost 5 bases, J lost 6 bases, and 14 bases lay in between. Germline CDR1 and CDR2: SGHVS and FQNEAQ. The CDR3 contains 14 residues. The CDR3 reads CASSPSRAFQPQHF. The CDR3 nucleotides read TGTGCCAGCAGCCCGTCCAGGGCCTTTCAGCCCCAGCATTTT.

The V and J genes are TRBV6-5 and TRBJ2-1; the match to TRBD1 covers 9 bases. Germline assignment: CDR1 MNHEY and CDR2 SVGAGI. V was pared by 2 bases and J by 8 bases, with 7 bases of the junction left unmatched. The CDR3 loop spans 15 amino acids. This CDR3 reads CASSYRRTGVDEQFF. The DNA of the CDR3 is TGTGCCAGCAGTTACCGTCGGACAGGGGTCGATGAGCAGTTCTTC.

Only a few counts were recorded for this clone. The chain carries TRBV6-5 and TRBJ1-2; 9 bases agree with TRBD1. Looked up from germline, CDR1 is MNHEY and CDR2 is SVGAGI. The CDR3 covers 13 residues. V trimming: 7 bases; J trimming: 6 bases; junction bases outside the gene matches: 6. The CDR3 DNA sequence: TGTGCCAGCACCAGGGGGACAGGGCATGGCTACACCTTC. Its protein is CASTRGTGHGYTF.

This chain links TRBV5-6 with TRBJ1-2, with D possibly being TRBD1 (6 bases). With 0 bases removed from V and 5 bases from J, the gap between germline ends came to 11 bases. Germline CDR1 is SGHDT and CDR2 is YYEEEE. CDR3 length equals 14 residues. This chain's CDR3 is CASSLEQGWYGYTF. The DNA for the CDR3 is TGTGCCAGCAGCTTGGAACAGGGTTGGTATGGCTACACCTTC.

The genes are TRBV30 and TRBJ1-5; a weak D match, TRBD1 (6 bases). With 0 bases removed from V and 3 bases from J, the gap between germline ends came to 15 bases. There are 16 residues in the CDR3. Germline V gives CDR1 GTSNPN, CDR2 SVGIG (reference sequence). DNA of the CDR3: TGTGCCTGGAGTGTCCCCAGACAGGCATACAATCAGCCCCAGCATTTT. As protein: CAWSVPRQAYNQPQHF.

Only one count was recorded for this clone. J is TRBJ2-7 and V is TRBV4-1; the D gene is possibly TRBD2 (6 bases). The CDR3 spans 15 residues. V was cut by 5 bases and J by 0 bases, with 14 bases left in between. In germline, CDR1 is MGHRA, CDR2 YSYEKL. The CDR3 spells CASSFGSGDSYEQYF. CDR3 coding DNA: TGCGCCAGCAGCTTCGGGTCGGGGGACTCCTACGAGCAGTACTTC.

This clone was counted a single time. The V gene is TRBV29-1, the J gene TRBJ2-3; D is perhaps TRBD2 (6 bases). Trimming removed 7 bases from V and 0 bases from J, with 14 bases in between. The CDR3 runs to 14 residues. Germline-derived CDR1 and CDR2 are SQVTM and ANQGSEA. CDR3 in DNA: TGCAGCGGATTAGCGGATGCTAGCACAGATACGCAGTATTTT. It is translated as CSGLADASTDTQYF.

This chain connects TRBV19 to TRBJ1-1, with D perhaps matching TRBD1 (5 bases). Germline CDR1 reads LNHDA; CDR2 reads SQIVND (reference sequence). CDR3 length: 16 amino acids. Trimming stripped 6 bases from V and 0 bases from J, with 17 bases between. Here the CDR3 DNA reads TGTGCCAGTAGCCCGAGGACAACAGCTATGAACACTGAAGCTTTCTTT. It codes for CASSPRTTAMNTEAFF.

This chain uses TRBV6-5 with TRBJ1-2, with unresolved D. V was pared by 9 bases and J by 4 bases, with 21 bases between. Per germline, CDR1 MNHEY and CDR2 SVGAGI. The CDR3 consists of 15 residues. This CDR3 reads CASTVGNFDFYGYTF. DNA of the CDR3: TGTGCCAGTACGGTCGGGAACTTTGACTTCTATGGCTACACCTTC.